The TCR beta chain described here comes from a study of neurological immune-mediated disorders. Study-level points and caveats: None of the CDR3 amino acid sequences in expanded clones turned up in more than one subject, which points to private repertoires in all groups.

Germline assignment: CDR1 KGHSH and CDR2 LQKENI. The V gene end was trimmed by 5 bases and the J gene end by 3 bases; junction bases not matched to a gene: 5. CDR3 length equals 14 residues. By 5'RACE with 10-nucleotide random UMIs, the cDNA was made. Sequencing of 15-18 subjects in each run yielded over 200 million TCR-beta sequences. TCRdb passed the 5' RACE reads through MiXCR, listing each CDR3 protein once. Of tens of thousands of distinct CDR3 sequences listed, approximately 3% are singletons. This clonotype showed up many times. Its antigen is unknown. The specimen sequenced was PBMCs. V and J are TRBV18 and TRBJ2-3; the match to TRBD2 covers 7 bases. The source of this sequence is a woman aged 45-65 years with multiple sclerosis. The chain's CDR3 is CASSTSGGTDTQYF. In DNA form, the CDR3 reads TGTGCCAGCTCAACCTCCGGGGGGACAGATACGCAGTATTTT.